The present T cell receptor (beta chain) was sequenced within a study of cytomegalovirus exposure and HLA in healthy donors (TCRdb year 2017). Regarding the complete study: In an earlier analysis of about 560 of the donors, about 270 Gb of sequence data and 100 million or so unique TCR beta sequences from 180 million or so T cells were reported. An early release covering roughly 600 HLA-typed donors comprised about 300 gigabases of sequencing data and about 90 million unique TCR sequences. Of the roughly 400 genotyped donors, around 81% fell in the genetic ancestry cluster associated with self-reported Caucasian donors. The study aimed to test whether signatures of past pathogen exposure could be identified by cataloging public T cell receptors. The study used immunosequencing to profile the T cell repertoires of 666 subjects and linked those repertoires to cytomegalovirus serostatus. Besides the first cohort of under 700 subjects, a separate validation cohort made up of 120 different subjects was used. To predict cytomegalovirus infection status, the study combined high-throughput TCR immunosequencing, statistical association of individual TCRs with disease status, and machine learning. To study patterns of TCR occurrence, a later analysis re-analyzed previously published TCR beta repertoires from under 750 donors and added high-resolution HLA genotyping. The later analysis used no new phenotypic data to find candidate immune exposures, relying instead on TCR beta sequences and their occurrence across donors. To decide whether each TCR beta V gene segment behaved as functional or pseudogenic, an earlier analysis of several hundred of the donors relied on high-throughput TCR beta sequencing. Donor age, sex, ethnicity and CMV serostatus were collected together with the repertoire data. A later genetic analysis used genome-wide SNP genotypes for about 55% of the 666 donors, treating that subset as a discovery cohort. Every discovery cohort repertoire had been produced on one sequencing platform. HLA typing included class I and class II loci at four-digit resolution. Typing coverage varied by locus: roughly 620-640 donors for A, B, C, DRB1 and DQB1; approximately 500 for DQA1; more than 600 for DPA1; approximately 490 for DPB1. Roughly 5 DR-DQ haplotypes were handled as single units for association and clustering, since linkage in the cohort was strong. Among approximately 370 genotyped donors of the cohort, an average of approximately 240,000 unique TCR beta nucleotide sequences was sequenced per donor, of which approximately 18% were non-productive.

The cohort comprised hundreds of healthy bone marrow donors. At the time of sampling, every cohort member was nominally healthy, though immune exposures that went unrecorded were likely present. The donor tested CMV seronegative, placing the donor among the 350 or so seronegative members of the cohort. Every donor gave a peripheral blood sample, and the peripheral blood mononuclear cells from that sample were used for TCR beta sequencing. Genomic DNA was extracted from the blood cell samples with the Qiagen DNeasy Blood Extraction Kit. The study at large found these results: Because HLA typing was missing for some donors at each locus, association tests included only the typed subset. The authors suggested that the approach could potentially be generalized to other disease states and immunological phenotypes. Strong co-occurrence of HLA alleles, especially DR and DQ, made assigning TCR associations to individual alleles difficult. In vitro tests confirmed that a few of the cytomegalovirus-associated TCR beta chains recognize cytomegalovirus antigens. Specific HLA alleles were associated with more than 15,000 TCR beta sequences at a false discovery rate of 0.05 in a later analysis. A later analysis found that TCR association rates varied across HLA loci, with DRB1 alleles showing the most associated TCRs and HLA-C alleles the fewest. The earlier analysis of approximately 590 of the donors excluded roughly 17 rarely observed V segments, including chromosome 9 orphons, because counts were too low. The classifier was reported to diagnose cytomegalovirus status with high specificity and sensitivity in both the original cohort and the validation cohort. In a later analysis, most CMV-associated TCR beta chains were found to appear HLA-restricted, with HLA associations seemingly driven largely by CMV exposure. Most TCR sequences were observed very rarely across donors, whereas some public TCRs were present in many individuals. A later genetic analysis associated a missense DCLRE1C variant with V-gene and J-gene trimming of TCR beta chains, and an independent cohort replicated the association. Compared with the roughly 600-donor mean, donors in an Asian-associated ancestry cluster had fewer N-insertions in productive TCRs, according to a later genetic analysis. A group of highly shared sequence variants was considered likely to be a technical artifact of the sequencing pipeline. In a later analysis, HLA-associated TCR beta chains showed more clonal expansion and lower generation probabilities than non-associated chains that were equally common. Sequencing depth was assumed to be roughly uniform across donors in the presence/absence analyses, though that assumption may not hold. Linkage disequilibrium might explain the correlated functional status among segregating V segments, but an unknown experimental factor could not be ruled out. Several of the top co-occurrence clusters appeared to be linked to parvovirus B19, influenza, CMV and Epstein-Barr virus, according to a later analysis. This cohort had only TCR beta chains sequenced, and the lack of alpha or paired-chain data limited which features could be detected. In the study, about 150 TCR beta chains were listed as associated with cytomegalovirus. Immune exposure information for the cohort was limited to CMV serostatus. In an earlier analysis of 450 to 750 of the donors, most TCR beta V segments appeared in productive rearrangements about 90% or about 30% of the time, broadly matching IMGT annotations. Some IMGT-functional V segments, including TRBV6-2 and TRBV6-3, could not be told apart with the 87-base-pair reads, so those segments were excluded. A further reported finding was that TCR beta sequences accurately predicted the HLA-A and HLA-B alleles for most subjects in the first cohort.

Sequences SGHRS (CDR1) and YFSETQ (CDR2) are obtained from the germline V gene. Including cysteine and phenylalanine, the CDR3 has 15 amino acids. Of the read, only the CDR3 DNA is kept; its 45 bases are in frame from base 1. After removal of 4 bases from V and 4 bases from J, the junction retains 6 bases not matched to a gene. There are a few counts of this clone. Its antigen is unknown. Nothing much larger sits one base from this clone, and base qualities are not available. Receptors were amplified or captured by the immunoSEQ multiplex PCR assay. The multiplex PCR relied on a mix of 60 forward primers for TCR Vbeta segments and 13 reverse primers for TCR Jbeta segments. A multiplex PCR assay on genomic DNA amplified the CDR3 region of rearranged TCR beta genes. The Illumina HiSeq System was used to sequence the amplified TCR beta libraries as 87-base-pair reads. In the original analysis: Across the 670 or so repertoires, a later analysis counted some 80 million unique TCR beta chains, around 10 million of which were shared by at least two donors. Raw reads were error-corrected and collapsed into unique sequences by a nearest-neighbor algorithm in which closely related sequences were merged to remove PCR and sequencing errors. Alignment of CDR3 sequences to IMGT reference sequences was used to assign V, D and J gene segments. Each retained sequence needed at least a six-nucleotide match to both a V gene segment and a J gene segment. Rearrangements were called productive when the CDR3 lacked stop codons and stayed in frame with V and J; all others were non-productive. CDR3 was defined according to IMGT convention as the region running from the second conserved V-encoded cysteine to the conserved J-encoded phenylalanine. Sequences without an unambiguous match to a single V gene segment were excluded from the earlier analysis of over 500 of the donors. In an earlier analysis of 450 to 700 of the donors, V segments were called functional above 56.7% productive rearrangements and were called segregating when the between-donor standard deviation exceeded 5%. To diagnose cytomegalovirus status from the catalog of TCR beta chain sequences, a statistical classification framework was built. A later analysis assigned V and J genes by comparing TCR nucleotide sequences with IMGT/GENE-DB human TR gene sequences. The TCRdist pipeline was used in a later analysis to assign CDR3 sequences and most-parsimonious VDJ recombination scenarios. A later analysis defined each TCR beta chain by its CDR3 amino acid sequence plus V-gene family, and excluded reads lacking a unique V-gene family. As a way to deal with suspected cross-contamination and a sequencing artifact, a later analysis dropped 450 to 600 nucleotide sequences that were highly shared and had low generation probability. In a later analysis, a clonal expansion index was calculated for each public chain from normalized within-repertoire ranks of inferred template counts. In a later analysis, generation probabilities were computed using a VDJ recombination model fitted to out-of-frame rearrangements, and the results were checked against IGoR. A later analysis scored TCR-TCR, TCR-HLA and TCR-CMV co-occurrence with hypergeometric tests, applying a repertoire-size bias correction to TCR pairs. A later analysis estimated false discovery rates by permuting HLA or CMV assignments 20 times. In a later analysis, co-occurring TCRs were grouped with DBSCAN, and TCRdist sequence similarity was added when clustering was performed within HLA-allele-positive subsets. Repertoires with fewer than 30,000 or more than 120,000 public chains were left out of co-occurrence clustering, as were about five repertoires with anomalous nucleotide sharing. Drawn from immuneACCESS, this table holds only the in-frame rearrangements with V and J called that TCRdb kept. Clones are partly lost; checked studies trace under half to an unresolved V gene and leave the rest unexplained. The V and J calls and the clone size are those of that table, but D and trimming were determined from the DNA. This sample holds roughly 230,000 clones; about three quarters were observed only once. Together, the top ten hold approximately 0.47% of the sample.

Sequencing was carried out using PBMCs. The source is a boy aged 5-17 years in good health and CMV-seronegative. The rearranged chain carries TRBV5-1 and TRBJ2-1, with 9 junctional bases fitting TRBD2. CDR3 protein: CASSPTTSGYNEQFF. Read as DNA, the sequence is TGCGCCAGCAGCCCCACGACTAGCGGTTACAATGAGCAGTTCTTC.